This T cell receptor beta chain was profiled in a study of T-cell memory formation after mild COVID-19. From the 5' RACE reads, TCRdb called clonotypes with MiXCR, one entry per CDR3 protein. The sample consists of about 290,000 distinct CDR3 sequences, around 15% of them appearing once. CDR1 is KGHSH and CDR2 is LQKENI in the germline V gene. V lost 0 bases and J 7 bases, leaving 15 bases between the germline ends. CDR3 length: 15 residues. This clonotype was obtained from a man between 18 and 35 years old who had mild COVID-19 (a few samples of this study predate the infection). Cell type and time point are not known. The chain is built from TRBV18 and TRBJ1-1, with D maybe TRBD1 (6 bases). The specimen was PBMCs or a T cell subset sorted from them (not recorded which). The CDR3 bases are TGTGCCAGCTCACCACCTCCCGGGGGCGGAAATGAAGCTTTCTTT. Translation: CASSPPPGGGNEAFF.